These T cell receptor beta chains were read from a single sample in a study of blood T cell repertoires in COVID-19. Clones were sequenced by immunoSEQ multiplex PCR, and TCRdb holds only the in-frame ones, with some missing. The top ten hold 6.5% to 8.5% of the sample, which has 200,000 or so clones, approximately 80% seen once. The sample consisted of PBMCs or T cells enriched from blood (not recorded which). These receptors were obtained from a middle-aged woman with acute COVID-19. The CDR3 runs from the conserved cysteine through the conserved F or W. The D gene is left open where the match is weak. Clone size is shown for a subset of rows, as once, few, many or a class of expanded clone.

TGTGCCAGCAGTCGACAATCAACTAATGAAAAACTGTTTTTT | CASSRQSTNEKLFF | - | TRBJ1-4 | - | TRBV6-5
TGTGCCAGCAGCCCATCGGGCAGCGGTATGGCCTACGAGCAGTACTTC | CASSPSGSGMAYEQYF | - | TRBJ2-7 | - | TRBV7-8
TGTGCCAGTAGTATATTGGGCGTCAGGGGGTCAGAGACCCAGTACTTC | CASSILGVRGSETQYF | TRBD1 | TRBJ2-5 | - | TRBV19
TGTGCCAGCAGCATTAGTAGCGGCAACAGCACAGATACGCAGTATTTT | CASSISSGNSTDTQYF | - | TRBJ2-3 | - | TRBV21-1
TGTGCCAGCAGCGCCAGAGACAGGGGTCCTAATGAAAAACTGTTTTTT | CASSARDRGPNEKLFF | TRBD1 | TRBJ1-4 | - | TRBV9
TGTGCCAGCAGCTTAGTGACCGGGGTCGGCCAGCCCCAGCATTTT | CASSLVTGVGQPQHF | - | TRBJ1-5 | - | TRBV7-2
TGTGCCAGCAGCTTAGCCGTCTATTATGGCTACACCTTC | CASSLAVYYGYTF | - | TRBJ1-2 | - | TRBV7-2
TGTGCCAGCAGCGCGGGACCAGCGGGCGAGACCCAGTACTTC | CASSAGPAGETQYF | - | TRBJ2-5 | - | TRBV7-3
TGTGCCAGCAGTAGGGGTGAAGGTTACGAGCAGTACTTC | CASSRGEGYEQYF | - | TRBJ2-7 | - | TRBV12-3/TRBV12-4
TGTGCCAGCAGACGACAGGCGTCCGCCTATGGCTACACCTTC | CASRRQASAYGYTF | - | TRBJ1-2 | few | TRBV28
TGTGCCAGCAGCCCCTCAACTCCCACCACCATATATTTT | CASSPSTPTTIYF | - | TRBJ1-3 | - | TRBV7-2
TGTGCCAGTAGTCCCGGGACAGGGGGCACTCAGCCCCAGCATTTT | CASSPGTGGTQPQHF | TRBD1 | TRBJ1-5 | - | TRBV19
TGTGCCAGCAGCGAAGGACAGAGCTATGGCTACACCTTC | CASSEGQSYGYTF | - | TRBJ1-2 | - | TRBV14
TGCGCCAGCAGCTATACGACGAGGGACAATGAGCAGTTCTTC | CASSYTTRDNEQFF | - | TRBJ2-1 | - | TRBV5-1
TGCGCCAGCTCCATGGGGCTAGCGGGAGCCTACGAGCAGTACTTC | CASSMGLAGAYEQYF | TRBD2 | TRBJ2-7 | - | TRBV5-1
TGTGCCAGCGGTCGAGGACAAGGGCTAGCGGGGAAAAACGAGCAGTACTTC | CASGRGQGLAGKNEQYF | TRBD2 | TRBJ2-7 | - | TRBV6-6
TGTGCCAGTAGTATACGGGAGACTAGCGGAGACTACGAGCAGTACTTC | CASSIRETSGDYEQYF | TRBD2 | TRBJ2-7 | few | TRBV19
TGTGCCAGCAGAAACGGGTTTTCTGAAGCTTTCTTT | CASRNGFSEAFF | - | TRBJ1-1 | - | TRBV6-5
TGTGCCAGCAGCCCGGGACAAAGGGGCTACACCTTC | CASSPGQRGYTF | - | TRBJ1-2 | - | TRBV14
TGTGCCAGCAGCCCTCGGCAGGACAGGGGTGCCACTGAAGCTTTCTTT | CASSPRQDRGATEAFF | - | TRBJ1-1 | - | TRBV21-1
TGTGCCAGCAGCCCACGCCGAGGCTCACCCCTCCACTTT | CASSPRRGSPLHF | - | TRBJ1-6 | - | TRBV7-9
TGTGCCAGTACCCTACAGGGAATGAACACTGAAGCTTTCTTT | CASTLQGMNTEAFF | - | TRBJ1-1 | once | TRBV19
TGTGCCTGGAGTGTAGGAGGGGGCAGGGGCTACACCTTC | CAWSVGGGRGYTF | TRBD1 | TRBJ1-2 | - | TRBV30
TGTGCCAGCAGTGTAAACAGGGGCAACACCGGGGAGCTGTTTTTT | CASSVNRGNTGELFF | TRBD1 | TRBJ2-2 | few | TRBV6-4
TGTGCCAGTAGTGAAGCAGGGGTTTGGGAGCAGTACTTC | CASSEAGVWEQYF | - | TRBJ2-7 | - | TRBV19
TGTGCCAGCTCACCCAGGACAGGGGAGGGAGAGACCCAGTACTTC | CASSPRTGEGETQYF | TRBD1 | TRBJ2-5 | - | TRBV18
TGTGCCAGCAGTTTATATGTGGACATTGAAGCTTTCTTT | CASSLYVDIEAFF | - | TRBJ1-1 | - | TRBV12-3/TRBV12-4
TGTGCCAGCAGCTTGAGGACTAGCACATACAATGAGCAGTTCTTC | CASSLRTSTYNEQFF | TRBD2 | TRBJ2-1 | - | TRBV5-6
TGTGCCATCAGTGCGGGACAGGGGAACACTGAAGCTTTCTTT | CAISAGQGNTEAFF | TRBD1 | TRBJ1-1 | - | TRBV10-3